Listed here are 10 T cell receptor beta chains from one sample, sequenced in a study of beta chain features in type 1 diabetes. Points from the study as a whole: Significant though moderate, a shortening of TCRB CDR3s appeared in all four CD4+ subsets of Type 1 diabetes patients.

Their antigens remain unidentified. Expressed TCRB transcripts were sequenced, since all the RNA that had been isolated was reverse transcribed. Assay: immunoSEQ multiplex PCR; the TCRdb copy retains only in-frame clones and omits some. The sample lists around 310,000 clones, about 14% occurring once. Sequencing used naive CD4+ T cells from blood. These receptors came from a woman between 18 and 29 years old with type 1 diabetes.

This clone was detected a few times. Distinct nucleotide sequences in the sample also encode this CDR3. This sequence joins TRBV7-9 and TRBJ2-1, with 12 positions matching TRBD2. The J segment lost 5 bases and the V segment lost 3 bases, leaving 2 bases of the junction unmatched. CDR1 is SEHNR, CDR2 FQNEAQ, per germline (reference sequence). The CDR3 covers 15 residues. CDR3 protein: CASSFGLAGNNEQFF. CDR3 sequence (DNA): TGTGCCAGCAGCTTTGGACTAGCGGGGAACAATGAGCAGTTCTTC.

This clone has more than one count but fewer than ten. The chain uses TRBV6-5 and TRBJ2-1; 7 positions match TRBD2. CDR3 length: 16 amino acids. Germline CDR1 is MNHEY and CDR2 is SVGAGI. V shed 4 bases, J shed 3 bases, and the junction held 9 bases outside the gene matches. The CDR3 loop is CASSWEPSGDYNEQFF. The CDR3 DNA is TGTGCCAGCAGTTGGGAGCCTAGCGGAGACTACAATGAGCAGTTCTTC.

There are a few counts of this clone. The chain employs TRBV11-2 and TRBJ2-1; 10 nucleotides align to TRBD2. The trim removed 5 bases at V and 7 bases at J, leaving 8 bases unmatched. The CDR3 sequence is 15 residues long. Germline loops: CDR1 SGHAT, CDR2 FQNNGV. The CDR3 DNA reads TGTGCCAGCAGCCCCCTAGCGGGAGTCGTAAATGAGCAGTTCTTC. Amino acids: CASSPLAGVVNEQFF.

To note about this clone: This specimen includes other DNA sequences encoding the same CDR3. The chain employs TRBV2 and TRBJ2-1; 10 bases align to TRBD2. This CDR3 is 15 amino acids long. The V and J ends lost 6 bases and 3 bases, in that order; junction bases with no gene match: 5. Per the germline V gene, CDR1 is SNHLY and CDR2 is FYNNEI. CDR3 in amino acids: CASSPLAGGYNEQFF. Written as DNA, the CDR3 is TGTGCCAGCAGCCCCTTAGCGGGAGGCTACAATGAGCAGTTCTTC.

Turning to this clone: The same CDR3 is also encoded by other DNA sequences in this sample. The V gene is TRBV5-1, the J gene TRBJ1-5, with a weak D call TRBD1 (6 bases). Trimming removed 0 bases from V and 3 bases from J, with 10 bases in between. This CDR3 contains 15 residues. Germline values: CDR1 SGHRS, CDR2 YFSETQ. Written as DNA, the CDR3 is TGCGCCAGCAGCTTGGGTACAGGGACCAATCAGCCCCAGCATTTT. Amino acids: CASSLGTGTNQPQHF.

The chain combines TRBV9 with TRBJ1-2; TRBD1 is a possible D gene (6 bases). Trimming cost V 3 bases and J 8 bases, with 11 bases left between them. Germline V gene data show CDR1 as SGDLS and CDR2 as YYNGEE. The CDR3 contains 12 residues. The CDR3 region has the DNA TGTGCCAGCAGCGCAGGGGACCGAGGCTACACCTTC. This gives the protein CASSAGDRGYTF.

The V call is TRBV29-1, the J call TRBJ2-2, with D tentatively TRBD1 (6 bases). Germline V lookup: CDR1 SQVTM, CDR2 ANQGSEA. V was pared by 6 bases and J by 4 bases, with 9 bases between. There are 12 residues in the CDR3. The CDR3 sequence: CSVKGVTGELFF. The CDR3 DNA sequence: TGCAGCGTAAAGGGGGTCACCGGGGAGCTGTTTTTT.

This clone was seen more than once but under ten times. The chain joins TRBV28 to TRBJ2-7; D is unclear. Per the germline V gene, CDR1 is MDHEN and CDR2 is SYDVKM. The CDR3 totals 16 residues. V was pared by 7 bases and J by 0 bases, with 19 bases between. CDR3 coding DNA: TGTGCCAGCACTCCTTCTTGGGCGAGAAGCTCCTACGAGCAGTACTTC. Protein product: CASTPSWARSSYEQYF.

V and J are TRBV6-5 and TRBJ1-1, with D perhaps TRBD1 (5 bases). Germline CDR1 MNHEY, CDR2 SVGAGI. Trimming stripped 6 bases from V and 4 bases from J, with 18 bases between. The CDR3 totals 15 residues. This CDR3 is CASRSVSGVGTEAFF. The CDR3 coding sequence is TGTGCCAGCAGAAGTGTGTCGGGGGTGGGCACTGAAGCTTTCTTT.

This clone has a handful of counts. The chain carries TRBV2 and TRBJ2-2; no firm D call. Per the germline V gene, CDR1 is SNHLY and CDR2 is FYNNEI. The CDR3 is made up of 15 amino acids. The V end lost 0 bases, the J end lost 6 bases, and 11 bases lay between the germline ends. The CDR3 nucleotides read TGTGCCAGCAGTGAAGCCCGAGGTGTTGCCGGGGAGCTGTTTTTT. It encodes CASSEARGVAGELFF.